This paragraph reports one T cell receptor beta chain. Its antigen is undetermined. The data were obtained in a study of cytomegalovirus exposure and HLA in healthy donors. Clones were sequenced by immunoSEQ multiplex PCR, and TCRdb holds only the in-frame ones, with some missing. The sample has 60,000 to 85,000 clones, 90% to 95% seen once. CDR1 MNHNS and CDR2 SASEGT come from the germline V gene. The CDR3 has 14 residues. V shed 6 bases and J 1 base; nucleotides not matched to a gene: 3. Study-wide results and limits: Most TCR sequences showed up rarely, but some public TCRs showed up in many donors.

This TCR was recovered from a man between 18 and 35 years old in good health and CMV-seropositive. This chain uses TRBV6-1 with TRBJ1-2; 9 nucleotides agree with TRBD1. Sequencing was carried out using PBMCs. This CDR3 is CASRRTGVNYGYTF. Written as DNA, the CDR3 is TGTGCCAGCAGGCGGACAGGGGTTAACTATGGCTACACCTTC.